This T cell receptor beta chain is from a study of blood T cells in healthy people across ages. Study results and limitations: It was held that diversity estimates obtained from one million T cells represented underestimates.

On this clonotype itself: What it binds is unknown.

Germline V gene lookup returns CDR1 ENHRY and CDR2 SYGVKD. The CDR3 spans 17 residues. Sample-barcoded 5' priming and a J-beta primer mix drove a second PCR of 7 to 11 cycles. Every cDNA molecule bore a tag from a template-switch adaptor containing 12 random nucleotides. All samples yielded 3 million or more CDR3-containing paired-end reads. Using its own MiXCR run on the 5' RACE reads, TCRdb lists one record per CDR3 protein. The sample shows about a million distinct CDR3 sequences, 35% to 45% of them seen only once. The sequenced material came from blood. The chain employs TRBV10-3 and TRBJ2-1, with 9 bases lining up with TRBD2. Judging by the DNA end, TRBJ2-7 fits better; the J call may be wrong. This TCR was recovered from a man in his late teens or twenties in good health. The chain's CDR3 is CAIKGPPSGVGYNEQYF. CDR3 coding DNA: TGTGCCATCAAGGGCCCGCCTAGCGGGGTCGGTTACAATGAGCAGTACTTC.